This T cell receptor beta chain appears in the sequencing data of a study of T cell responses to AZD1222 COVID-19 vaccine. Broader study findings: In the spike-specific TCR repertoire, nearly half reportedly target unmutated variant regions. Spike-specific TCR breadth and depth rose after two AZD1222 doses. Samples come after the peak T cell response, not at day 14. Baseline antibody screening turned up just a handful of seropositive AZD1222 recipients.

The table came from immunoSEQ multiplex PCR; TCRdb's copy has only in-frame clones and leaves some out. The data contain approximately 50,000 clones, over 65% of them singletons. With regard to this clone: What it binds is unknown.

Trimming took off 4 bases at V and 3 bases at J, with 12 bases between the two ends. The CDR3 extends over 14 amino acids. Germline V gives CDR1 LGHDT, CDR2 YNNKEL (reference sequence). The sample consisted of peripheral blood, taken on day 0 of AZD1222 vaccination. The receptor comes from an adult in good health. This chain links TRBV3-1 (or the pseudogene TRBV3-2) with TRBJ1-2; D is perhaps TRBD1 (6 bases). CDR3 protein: CASSPPDRDYGYTF. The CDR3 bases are TGTGCCAGCAGCCCCCCGGACAGAGACTATGGCTACACCTTC.